This record looks at one T cell receptor beta chain sequence and its context. This specimen belongs to a study of blood T cell repertoires in COVID-19. Study in general: Samples of COVID-19 (acute and convalescent) were obtained from the United States, Italy and Spain. T cells, B-cell-depleted T cells, or PBMCs provided the cDNA or gDNA that served as material.

Authors' processing steps: Reference gene primer amplification in the assay estimated nucleated cell counts. Clones were sequenced by immunoSEQ multiplex PCR, and TCRdb holds only the in-frame ones, with some missing. V and J calls and clone size are copied from that table; D and trimming were computed from the DNA. Of over 100,000 clones detected, approximately 90% appear once; the ten largest clones hold around 10%. The CDR3 covers 13 residues. V lost 5 bases, J lost 5 bases, and 3 bases stayed unmatched. Sample: peripheral blood. This sequence was found in a man aged 50 to 60 with acute or convalescent COVID-19. The chain combines TRBV12-3 or TRBV12-4 with TRBJ1-5; 7 bases map to TRBD1. CDR3 region: CASSNRGYQPQHF. The CDR3 DNA reads TGTGCCAGCAGTAACAGGGGTTATCAGCCCCAGCATTTT.